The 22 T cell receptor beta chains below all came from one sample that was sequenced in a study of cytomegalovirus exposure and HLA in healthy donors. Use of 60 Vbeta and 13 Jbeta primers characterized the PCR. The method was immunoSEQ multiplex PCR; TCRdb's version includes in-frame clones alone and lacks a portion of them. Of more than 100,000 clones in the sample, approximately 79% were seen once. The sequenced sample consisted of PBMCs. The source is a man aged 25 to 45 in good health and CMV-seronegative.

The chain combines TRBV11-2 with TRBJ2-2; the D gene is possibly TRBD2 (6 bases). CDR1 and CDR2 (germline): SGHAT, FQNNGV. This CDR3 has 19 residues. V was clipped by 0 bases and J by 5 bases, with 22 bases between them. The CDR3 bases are TGTGCCAGCAGCTTAGATCCGGAGGGGCACCTAGGGATAACCGGGGAGCTGTTTTTT. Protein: CASSLDPEGHLGITGELFF.

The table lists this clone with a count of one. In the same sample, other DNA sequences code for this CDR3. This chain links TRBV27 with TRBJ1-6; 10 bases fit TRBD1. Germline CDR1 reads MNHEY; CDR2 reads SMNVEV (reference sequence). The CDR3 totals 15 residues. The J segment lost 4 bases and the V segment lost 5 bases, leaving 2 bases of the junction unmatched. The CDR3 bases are TGTGCCAGCAGTCCGGGACAGGGGTATAATTCACCCCTCCACTTT. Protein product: CASSPGQGYNSPLHF.

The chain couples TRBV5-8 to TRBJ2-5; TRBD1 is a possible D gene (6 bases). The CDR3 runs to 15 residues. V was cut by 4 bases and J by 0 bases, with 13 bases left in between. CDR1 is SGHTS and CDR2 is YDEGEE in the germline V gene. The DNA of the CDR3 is TGTGCCAGCAGCAGATTCCGGGACAACCAAGAGACCCAGTACTTC. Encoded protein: CASSRFRDNQETQYF.

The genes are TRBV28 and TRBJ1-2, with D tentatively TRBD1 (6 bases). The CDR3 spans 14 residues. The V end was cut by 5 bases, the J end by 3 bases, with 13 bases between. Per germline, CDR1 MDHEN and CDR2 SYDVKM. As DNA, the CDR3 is TGTGCCAGCAGTGGGGGGGGCGGGGACTATGGCTACACCTTC. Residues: CASSGGGGDYGYTF.

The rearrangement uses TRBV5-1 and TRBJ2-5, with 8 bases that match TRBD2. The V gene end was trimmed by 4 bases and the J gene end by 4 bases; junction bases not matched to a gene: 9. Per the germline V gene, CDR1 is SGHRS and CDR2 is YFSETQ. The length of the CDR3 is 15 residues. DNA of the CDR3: TGCGCCAGCAGCCGCCTGCGGGGGGCCCTAGAGACCCAGTACTTC. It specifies CASSRLRGALETQYF.

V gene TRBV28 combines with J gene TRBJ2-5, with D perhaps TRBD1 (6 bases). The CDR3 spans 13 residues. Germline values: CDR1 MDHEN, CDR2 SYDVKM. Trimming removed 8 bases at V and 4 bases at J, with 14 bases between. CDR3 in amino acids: CASGPGDRETQYF. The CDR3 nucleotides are TGTGCCAGCGGGCCAGGGGATCGAGAGACCCAGTACTTC.

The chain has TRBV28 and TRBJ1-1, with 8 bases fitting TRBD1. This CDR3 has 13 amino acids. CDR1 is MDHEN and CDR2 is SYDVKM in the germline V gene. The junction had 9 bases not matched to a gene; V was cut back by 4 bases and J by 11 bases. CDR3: CASSSGQGSWAFF. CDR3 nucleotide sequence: TGTGCCAGCAGTTCCGGACAGGGTTCGTGGGCTTTCTTT.

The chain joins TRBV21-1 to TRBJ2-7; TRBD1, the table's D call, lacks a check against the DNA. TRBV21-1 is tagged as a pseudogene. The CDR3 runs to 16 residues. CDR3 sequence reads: CASSKAGQGSPYEQYF. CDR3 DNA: TGTGCCAGCAGCAAAGCCGGACAGGGCTCTCCCTACGAGCAGTACTTC.

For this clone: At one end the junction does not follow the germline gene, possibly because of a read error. CDR3 nucleotides: TGCGCCAGCAGCTTGGAGGGGCGCCCCAAAAACAGTCAGTACTTC. It yields the protein CASSLEGRPKNSQYF. The genes are TRBV5-1 and TRBJ2-4; tentative D call: TRBD1 (5 bases). Germline CDR1 is SGHRS and CDR2 is YFSETQ. This CDR3 region has 15 residues.

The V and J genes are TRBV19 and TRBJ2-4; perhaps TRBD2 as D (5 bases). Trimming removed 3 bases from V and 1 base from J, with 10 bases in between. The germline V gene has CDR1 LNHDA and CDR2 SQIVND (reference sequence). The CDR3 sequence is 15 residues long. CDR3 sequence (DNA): TGTGCCAGTAGTATCGGAGGTACTGCCAAAAACATTCAGTACTTC. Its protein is CASSIGGTAKNIQYF.

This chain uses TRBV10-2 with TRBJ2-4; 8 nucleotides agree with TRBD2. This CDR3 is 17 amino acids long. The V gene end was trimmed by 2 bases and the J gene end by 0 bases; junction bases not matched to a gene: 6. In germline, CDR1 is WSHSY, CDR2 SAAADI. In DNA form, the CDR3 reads TGCGCCAGCAGTGAGGGGGCGGGGGGACTAGCCAAAAACATTCAGTACTTC. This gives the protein CASSEGAGGLAKNIQYF.

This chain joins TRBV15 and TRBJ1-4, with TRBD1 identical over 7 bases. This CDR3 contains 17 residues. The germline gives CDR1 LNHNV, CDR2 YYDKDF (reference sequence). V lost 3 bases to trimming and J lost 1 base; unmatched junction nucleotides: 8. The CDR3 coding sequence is TGTGCCACCAGCAGGGACCGGGACAGCCAAACTAATGAAAAACTGTTTTTT. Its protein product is CATSRDRDSQTNEKLFF.

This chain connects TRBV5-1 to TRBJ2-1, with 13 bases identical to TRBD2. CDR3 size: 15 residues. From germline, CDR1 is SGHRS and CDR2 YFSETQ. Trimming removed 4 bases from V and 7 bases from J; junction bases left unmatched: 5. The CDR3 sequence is CASSPGTSGDNEQFF. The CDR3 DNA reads TGCGCCAGCAGCCCAGGGACTAGCGGGGATAATGAGCAGTTCTTC.

DNA of the CDR3: TGCGCCAGCAGTGACGGGATTCCTGATAATTCACCCCTCCACTTT. It encodes CASSDGIPDNSPLHF. This chain links TRBV10-1 with TRBJ1-6; D remains unclear. Germline loops: CDR1 WNHNN, CDR2 SYGVQD (reference sequence). This CDR3 is 15 amino acids long. The V end was cut by 3 bases, the J end by 5 bases, with 11 bases between.

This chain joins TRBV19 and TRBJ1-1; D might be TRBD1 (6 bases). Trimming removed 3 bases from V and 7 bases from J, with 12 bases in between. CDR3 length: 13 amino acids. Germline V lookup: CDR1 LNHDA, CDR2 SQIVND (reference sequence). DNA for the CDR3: TGTGCCAGTAGTATCCCTCCGACAGGTGAAGCTTTCTTT. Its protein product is CASSIPPTGEAFF.

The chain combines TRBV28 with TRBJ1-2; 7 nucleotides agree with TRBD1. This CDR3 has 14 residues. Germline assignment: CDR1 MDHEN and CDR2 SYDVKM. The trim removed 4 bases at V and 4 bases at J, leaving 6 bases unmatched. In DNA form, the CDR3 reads TGTGCCAGCAGTTACGGGACAGACCTCTATGGCTACACCTTC. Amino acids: CASSYGTDLYGYTF.

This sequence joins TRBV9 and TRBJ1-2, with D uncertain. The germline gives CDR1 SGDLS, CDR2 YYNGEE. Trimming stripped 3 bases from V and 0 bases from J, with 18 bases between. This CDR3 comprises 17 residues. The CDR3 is CASSASRGGIANYGYTF. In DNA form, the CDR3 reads TGTGCCAGCAGCGCTTCCAGAGGAGGGATAGCTAACTATGGCTACACCTTC.

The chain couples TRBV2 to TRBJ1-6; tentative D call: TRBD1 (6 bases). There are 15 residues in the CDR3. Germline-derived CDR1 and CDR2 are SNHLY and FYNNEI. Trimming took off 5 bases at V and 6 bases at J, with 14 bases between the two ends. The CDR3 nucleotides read TGTGCCAGCAGTCCCCTCCCAGGGGCTAATTCACCCCTCCACTTT. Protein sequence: CASSPLPGANSPLHF.

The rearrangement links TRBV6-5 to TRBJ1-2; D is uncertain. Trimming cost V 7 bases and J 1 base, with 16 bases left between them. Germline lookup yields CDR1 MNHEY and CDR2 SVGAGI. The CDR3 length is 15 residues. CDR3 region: CASTRTPGDNYGYTF. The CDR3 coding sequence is TGTGCCAGCACCAGGACTCCCGGGGATAACTATGGCTACACCTTC.

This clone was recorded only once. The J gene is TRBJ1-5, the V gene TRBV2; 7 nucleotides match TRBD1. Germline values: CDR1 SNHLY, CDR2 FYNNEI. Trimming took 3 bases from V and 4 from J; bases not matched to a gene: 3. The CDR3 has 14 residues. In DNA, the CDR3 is TGTGCCAGCAGTGAGGCAGGGGGGAATCAGCCCCAGCATTTT. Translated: CASSEAGGNQPQHF.

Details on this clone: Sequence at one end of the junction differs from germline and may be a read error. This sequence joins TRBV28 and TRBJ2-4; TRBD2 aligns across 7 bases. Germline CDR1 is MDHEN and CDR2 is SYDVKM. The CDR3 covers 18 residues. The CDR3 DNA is TGTGCCAGCAGCCCAGTGGGGCGGGGGAGTAGGGCCAAAAACAGTCAGTACTTC. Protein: CASSPVGRGSRAKNSQYF.

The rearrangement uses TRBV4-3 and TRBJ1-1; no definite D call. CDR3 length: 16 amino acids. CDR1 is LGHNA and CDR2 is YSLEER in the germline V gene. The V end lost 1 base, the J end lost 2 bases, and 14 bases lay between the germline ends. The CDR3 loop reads CASSQAGEGLNTEAFF. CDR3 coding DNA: TGCGCCAGCAGCCAAGCAGGTGAGGGCTTAAACACTGAAGCTTTCTTT.